Following are 18 T cell receptor beta chains from one sample sequenced in a study of graft-versus-host responses after intestinal transplantation. These receptors' antigens are unknown. Some clones are missing from TCRdb's copy, which holds only in-frame ones; the method was immunoSEQ multiplex PCR. Here the sample spans nearly 95,000 clones, about 92% being singletons. The source material was unstimulated CD8+ T cells sorted from spleen or lymph node cells, sampled before intestinal transplant. The receptors come from a human donor who received an intestinal transplant.

This chain uses TRBV4-1 with TRBJ1-4; D gene unclear. The ends were cut back, 5 bases at V and 5 bases at J, with 9 bases in the middle. Per germline, CDR1 MGHRA and CDR2 YSYEKL. The length of the CDR3 is 13 residues. CDR3 amino acids: CASSNPRNEKLFF. CDR3 DNA: TGCGCCAGCAGCAATCCCAGAAATGAAAAACTGTTTTTT.

This clone was found once. This rearrangement joins TRBV19 to TRBJ1-6, with 7 bases lining up with TRBD1. V was pared by 6 bases and J by 6 bases, with 14 bases of the junction left unmatched. The CDR3 consists of 17 residues. The germline V gene has CDR1 LNHDA and CDR2 SQIVND (reference sequence). As DNA, the CDR3 is TGTGCCAGTAGCCGCTACCCCGGGACAGAGGTTAATTCACCCCTCCACTTT. Protein product: CASSRYPGTEVNSPLHF. Complete variable domain (other parts from reference TRBV19 and TRBJ1-6): DGGITQSPKYLFRKEGQNVTLSCEQNLNHDAMYWYRQDPGQGLRLIYYSQIVNDFQKGDIAEGYSVSREKKESFPLTVTSAQKNPTAFYLCASSRYPGTEVNSPLHFGNGTRLTVT.

The rearrangement links TRBV27 to TRBJ2-1; D gene unclear. The V end was cut by 6 bases, the J end by 10 bases, with 13 bases between. The germline V gene encodes CDR1 MNHEY and CDR2 SMNVEV (reference sequence). CDR3 size: 12 residues. DNA of the CDR3: TGTGCCAGCAGCGAACAGTTACCCGAGCAGTTCTTC. This gives the protein CASSEQLPEQFF.

The rearrangement joins TRBV27 to TRBJ2-1; D is possibly TRBD1 (7 bases). The CDR3 length is 21 residues. V was shortened by 6 bases and J by 0 bases, with 30 bases between the two germline ends. CDR1 and CDR2 from the germline V gene are MNHEY and SMNVEV (reference sequence). CDR3 sequence: CASRLALGQGGLEISYNEQFF. DNA of the CDR3: TGTGCCAGCAGACTAGCCTTGGGGCAGGGGGGCCTCGAGATCTCCTACAATGAGCAGTTCTTC.

The V and J genes are TRBV28 and TRBJ1-5; D unclear. The V gene's germline CDR1 is MDHEN and CDR2 SYDVKM. The CDR3 is 12 residues long. Trimming pared 6 bases from V and 11 bases from J, leaving 14 bases between. The CDR3 region is CASSFPASAQHF. In DNA, the CDR3 is TGTGCCAGCAGCTTCCCCGCGTCGGCCCAGCATTTT.

This chain uses TRBV27 with TRBJ2-5, with no clear D. Germline CDR1 is MNHEY and CDR2 is SMNVEV (reference sequence). This CDR3 is built from 15 residues. With 2 bases removed from V and 1 base from J, the gap between germline ends came to 11 bases. In DNA, the CDR3 is TGTGCCAGCAGTTTAAGGCAGGAAGTCCAAGAGACCCAGTACTTC. Amino acid sequence: CASSLRQEVQETQYF.

This chain joins TRBV12-5 and TRBJ1-1; possible D gene TRBD1, 5 bases. In germline, CDR1 is LGHNT, CDR2 FRNRAP. CDR3 size: 15 residues. V was trimmed by 9 bases and J by 1 base, leaving 18 bases between them. CDR3 DNA sequence: TGTGCTAGCCGGGAGGGGCTGGGTGGGAACACTGAAGCTTTCTTT. Translated, it gives CASREGLGGNTEAFF.

This sequence joins TRBV7-6 and TRBJ1-1; 7 positions match TRBD1. V shed 5 bases, J shed 10 bases, and the junction held 16 bases outside the gene matches. The CDR3 sequence is 15 residues long. Germline-derived CDR1 and CDR2 are SGHVS and FNYEAQ. The chain's CDR3 is CASSKSGDSPSAAFF. In DNA form, the CDR3 reads TGTGCCAGCAGCAAAAGTGGGGACAGCCCGTCCGCAGCTTTCTTT. The full variable domain, its missing parts supplied by reference TRBV7-6 and TRBJ1-1, is GAGVSQSPRYKVTKRGQDVALRCDPISGHVSLYWYRQALGQGPEFLTYFNYEAQQDKSGLPNDRFSAERPEGSISTLTIQRTEQRDSAMYRCASSKSGDSPSAAFFGQGTRLTVV.

This clone is a singleton in its sample. The chain uses TRBV30 and TRBJ2-3, with D unresolved. Trimming stripped 1 base from V and 5 bases from J, with 7 bases between. The length of the CDR3 is 12 residues. Germline V gene data show CDR1 as GTSNPN and CDR2 as SVGIG (reference sequence). The CDR3 bases are TGTGCCTGGAGTGAGCTCGGAGATACGCAGTATTTT. Its protein is CAWSELGDTQYF.

The V and J genes are TRBV19 and TRBJ1-1; the D gene is possibly TRBD1 (6 bases). CDR1 LNHDA and CDR2 SQIVND come from the germline V gene (reference sequence). This CDR3 is 14 amino acids long. V dropped 6 bases and J dropped 1 base, with 12 bases sitting between them. The CDR3 sequence: CASRAGQTNTEAFF. CDR3 bases: TGTGCCAGTAGAGCGGGACAAACGAACACTGAAGCTTTCTTT.

This clone occurred a few times. The J gene is TRBJ1-2, the V gene TRBV7-9; 11 bases are shared with TRBD1. V lost 3 bases, J lost 4 bases, and 4 bases stayed unmatched. This CDR3 is 15 amino acids long. Germline V gives CDR1 SEHNR, CDR2 FQNEAQ (reference sequence). The CDR3 nucleotides are TGTGCCAGCAGCTTGGGGACAGGGGGGATCTATGGCTACACCTTC. This gives the protein CASSLGTGGIYGYTF.

The rearrangement links TRBV7-2 to TRBJ2-7; 14 nucleotides align to TRBD2. This CDR3 has 15 residues. Germline V gene lookup returns CDR1 SGHTA and CDR2 FQGNSA. The ends lost 3 bases at V and 7 bases at J; junction bases unmatched: 5. Here the CDR3 reads CASSFGTSGGGEQYF. The DNA of the CDR3 is TGTGCCAGCAGCTTTGGGACTAGCGGGGGAGGAGAGCAGTACTTC.

This chain uses TRBV10-3 with TRBJ1-2, with D possibly being TRBD1 (6 bases). CDR1 is ENHRY and CDR2 is SYGVKD in the germline V gene. The CDR3 loop spans 17 amino acids. V was shortened by 11 bases and J by 0 bases, with 25 bases between the two germline ends. The CDR3 here is CASQAVTGWGANYGYTF. The CDR3 DNA reads TGTGCCTCTCAAGCGGTTACAGGGTGGGGTGCTAACTATGGCTACACCTTC.

This chain connects TRBV2 to TRBJ2-2, with TRBD1 as a possible D gene (5 bases). CDR1 is SNHLY, CDR2 FYNNEI, per germline. Trimming took off 10 bases at V and 2 bases at J, with 14 bases between the two ends. This CDR3 has 14 residues. The CDR3 nucleotides read TGTGCCACCAAGACAGTGAAAAACACCGGGGAGCTGTTTTTT. Protein sequence: CATKTVKNTGELFF.

The chain couples TRBV19 to TRBJ2-7; 10 bases agree with TRBD2. The germline CDR1 and CDR2 sequences are LNHDA and SQIVND (reference sequence). V shed 4 bases, J shed 3 bases, and the junction held 3 bases outside the gene matches. The CDR3 covers 14 residues. The CDR3, as DNA: TGTGCCAGTAGTACAGCGGGGGGGAACTACGAGCAGTACTTC. Amino acid sequence: CASSTAGGNYEQYF.

The chain employs TRBV19 and TRBJ1-2; possible D gene TRBD1, 6 bases. Germline V gene lookup returns CDR1 LNHDA and CDR2 SQIVND (reference sequence). This CDR3 region has 16 residues. Trimming took 6 bases from V and 2 from J, leaving 19 bases between them. The CDR3 DNA sequence: TGTGCCAGTAGGTGGGCCACGGGGGGCAAGAACTATGGCTACACCTTC. Protein product: CASRWATGGKNYGYTF.

The chain couples TRBV19 to TRBJ1-6; 7 nucleotides align to TRBD1. V gave up 5 bases and J gave up 9 bases; unmatched junction bases: 10. CDR3 length: 15 amino acids. Germline CDR1 reads LNHDA; CDR2 reads SQIVND (reference sequence). The CDR3 nucleotides read TGTGCCAGTAGTCCCGAGACAGGGATCGCTTCACCCCTCCACTTT. This sequence encodes CASSPETGIASPLHF.

This chain joins TRBV7-2 and TRBJ2-7, with D perhaps matching TRBD2 (6 bases). The germline V and J ends were trimmed by 5 bases and 4 bases, with 21 bases remaining between them. The germline V gene has CDR1 SGHTA and CDR2 FQGNSA. There are 16 residues in the CDR3. Written as DNA, the CDR3 is TGTGCCAGCAGCCAGACTCGGAACTCGGGGGATTACGAGCAGTACTTC. Protein sequence: CASSQTRNSGDYEQYF.